The 16 T cell receptor beta chains reported below all come from one sample, sequenced in a study of cytomegalovirus exposure and HLA in healthy donors. Primers included in the PCR were 60 Vbeta and 13 Jbeta primers. Profiled with immunoSEQ multiplex PCR; TCRdb holds only in-frame clones, not every one. The repertoire has 200,000 to 250,000 clones, more than 75% of them found once; the top ten carry around 4%. The material sequenced was PBMCs. Receptors originate from a male donor in good health and CMV-seronegative.

A word on this clone: One junction end disagrees with the germline gene, perhaps due to a read error. V and J are TRBV7-9 and TRBJ2-7; TRBD1 matches 7 bases. In germline, CDR1 is SEHNR, CDR2 FQNEAQ (reference sequence). The CDR3 length is 17 residues. The DNA for the CDR3 is TGTTCCAGCAGCTATCCAAGGACAGGCGATACAACCTACGAGCAGTACTTC. Translating it yields CSSSYPRTGDTTYEQYF.

The rearrangement links TRBV7-9 to TRBJ2-5; no firm D call. CDR3 size: 12 residues. V lost 1 base and J 3 bases, leaving 3 bases between the germline ends. Per germline, CDR1 SEHNR and CDR2 FQNEAQ (reference sequence). CDR3 sequence reads: CASSLVKETQYF. CDR3 nucleotide sequence: TGTGCCAGCAGCTTAGTCAAAGAGACCCAGTACTTC.

V gene TRBV7-2 combines with J gene TRBJ2-1; 8 nucleotides line up with TRBD2. Germline CDR1 and CDR2: SGHTA and FQGNSA. This CDR3 is 15 amino acids long. V lost 3 bases and J lost 9; bases outside the gene matches: 10. The CDR3 sequence: CASSFLGGRISEQFF. As DNA, the CDR3 is TGTGCCAGCAGCTTTCTGGGCGGGAGGATTAGTGAGCAGTTCTTC.

CDR3: CASSQGIAGGLEYF. CDR3 DNA: TGCGCCAGCAGCCAAGGAATAGCGGGAGGGCTTGAGTACTTC. This chain connects TRBV4-1 to TRBJ2-7, with 11 bases matching TRBD2. This CDR3 region has 14 residues. J lost 11 bases, V lost 1 base, and 7 bases had no gene match. CDR1 and CDR2 (germline): MGHRA, YSYEKL.

The chain has TRBV9 and TRBJ1-1; tentative D call: TRBD1 (6 bases). CDR3 length: 13 residues. CDR1 and CDR2 from the germline V gene are SGDLS and YYNGEE. V dropped 6 bases and J dropped 4 bases, with 13 bases sitting between them. CDR3 sequence reads: CASNLQGGTEAFF. For the CDR3, the DNA is TGTGCCAGCAATCTACAGGGCGGCACTGAAGCTTTCTTT.

CDR3 residues: CASSISGNYEQYF. Here the CDR3 DNA reads TGTGCCAGTAGTATCAGCGGGAACTACGAGCAGTACTTC. The chain combines TRBV19 with TRBJ2-7; TRBD2 agrees at 7 bases. The CDR3 contains 13 residues. The germline gives CDR1 LNHDA, CDR2 SQIVND (reference sequence). V was clipped by 3 bases and J by 3 bases; unmatched bases: 2.

The chain links TRBV29-1 to TRBJ2-7, with a possible D match to TRBD2 (5 bases). V lost 6 bases to trimming and J lost 7 bases, with 16 bases between them. Per the germline V gene, CDR1 is SQVTM and CDR2 is ANQGSEA. The CDR3 length is 12 residues. The CDR3 bases are TGCAGCGTACTCCGGCCCGGCGGGGAGCAGTACTTC. Its protein is CSVLRPGGEQYF.

V and J are TRBV18 and TRBJ2-1; 8 positions match TRBD2. V dropped 3 bases and J dropped 4; count of bases not matched to a gene: 11. Looked up from germline, CDR1 is KGHSH and CDR2 is LQKENI. This CDR3 has 17 amino acids. The CDR3 nucleotides are TGTGCCAGCTCACCCGTACTAGCGGAGTCAAGATACAATGAGCAGTTCTTC. This translates into CASSPVLAESRYNEQFF.

The chain is built from TRBV19 and TRBJ2-5, with D perhaps TRBD1 (6 bases). V was clipped by 4 bases and J by 5 bases, with 8 bases between them. CDR1 and CDR2 from the germline V gene are LNHDA and SQIVND (reference sequence). The CDR3 is 12 residues long. CDR3 DNA: TGTGCCAGTAGTACAGGGGCGGAGACCCAGTACTTC. Amino acids: CASSTGAETQYF.

The rearrangement joins TRBV7-9 to TRBJ2-7; 12 nucleotides agree with TRBD2. CDR3 length: 16 amino acids. V lost 5 bases to trimming and J lost 0 bases; unmatched junction nucleotides: 5. CDR1 and CDR2 from the germline V gene are SEHNR and FQNEAQ (reference sequence). CDR3 nucleotides: TGTGCCAGCAGCCCACGGACTAGCGGGAACTCCTACGAGCAGTACTTC. Translation: CASSPRTSGNSYEQYF.

This clone appeared a single time. The gene calls are TRBV2 and TRBJ1-1; 7 nucleotides align to TRBD1. Germline V gives CDR1 SNHLY, CDR2 FYNNEI. CDR3 length: 14 residues. Germline trimming cut 4 bases from V and 5 bases from J; bases unmatched to any gene: 7. The CDR3 DNA follows: TGTGCCAGCAGTGGACAGGGAGATGGGACTGAAGCTTTCTTT. It encodes CASSGQGDGTEAFF. The variable domain in full, completed from reference TRBV2 and TRBJ1-1, reads EPEVTQTPSHQVTQMGQEVILRCVPISNHLYFYWYRQILGQKVEFLVSFYNNEISEKSEIFDDQFSVERPDGSNFTLKIRSTKLEDSAMYFCASSGQGDGTEAFFGQGTRLTVV.

The chain uses TRBV28 and TRBJ1-3, with D possibly TRBD1 on 5 matching bases. Germline CDR1 is MDHEN and CDR2 is SYDVKM. CDR3 length equals 16 residues. The V gene lost 4 bases and the J gene lost 2 bases, with 15 bases spanning the gap. The CDR3 bases are TGTGCCAGCAGTTCCCAGACAGCAGAGCCTGGAAACACCATATATTTT. Its protein product is CASSSQTAEPGNTIYF.

The rearrangement joins TRBV7-8 to TRBJ1-5; D is perhaps TRBD1 (6 bases). The ends were cut back, 5 bases at V and 7 bases at J, with 15 bases in the middle. CDR3 size: 14 residues. CDR1 is SGHVS, CDR2 FQNEAQ, per germline. The CDR3 DNA follows: TGTGCCAGCAGCCCCCAGGGGTTAGGGCAGCCCCAGCATTTT. This sequence encodes CASSPQGLGQPQHF.

The chain links TRBV19 to TRBJ1-5; perhaps TRBD1 as D (5 bases). This CDR3 is 16 amino acids long. The V gene lost 5 bases and the J gene lost 3 bases, with 17 bases spanning the gap. The V gene's germline CDR1 is LNHDA and CDR2 SQIVND (reference sequence). The CDR3 protein is CASSRSGGRLNQPQHF. For the CDR3, the DNA is TGTGCCAGTAGTCGAAGCGGGGGTCGGCTCAATCAGCCCCAGCATTTT.

This chain uses TRBV5-1 with TRBJ2-3; 8 bases are shared with TRBD1. Looked up from germline, CDR1 is SGHRS and CDR2 is YFSETQ. Unmatched junction bases numbered 10, after V lost 0 bases and J lost 4 bases. The CDR3 totals 17 residues. CDR3 amino acids: CASSLGQGPPASDTQYF. CDR3 nucleotides: TGCGCCAGCAGCTTGGGACAGGGGCCGCCCGCCTCAGATACGCAGTATTTT. The full variable domain, rest sourced from reference TRBV5-1 and TRBJ2-3, is KAGVTQTPRYLIKTRGQQVTLSCSPISGHRSVSWYQQTPGQGLQFLFEYFSETQRNKGNFPGRFSGRQFSNSRSEMNVSTLELGDSALYLCASSLGQGPPASDTQYFGPGTRLTVL.

This clone was observed a single time. V gene TRBV7-9 combines with J gene TRBJ2-2; 7 bases align to TRBD1. V dropped 4 bases and J dropped 4; count of bases not matched to a gene: 6. The germline V gene has CDR1 SEHNR and CDR2 FQNEAQ (reference sequence). CDR3 size: 15 residues. In DNA form, the CDR3 reads TGTGCCAGCAGCTACGGGACAGTCCCCACCGGGGAGCTGTTTTTT. Translation gives CASSYGTVPTGELFF.